The clone carrying this T cell receptor beta chain was counted only a few times. The antigen remains unidentified. These data originate in a study of graft-versus-host responses after intestinal transplantation. Study-level information: Multivisceral, liver-intestinal, or isolated intestinal transplants were given to recipients. All of the recipients had induction that used anti-thymocyte globulin, then tacrolimus and steroids for approximately 3 years. The study's findings and limits: Among recipient marrow samples, GvH clones were found; some appeared first in ileum or blood.

The CDR3 length is 13 residues. Germline CDR1 and CDR2: WNHNN and SYGVQD (reference sequence). Trimming shortened V by 0 bases and J by 4 bases, and 3 bases separated the two germline ends. Repertoires were generated with immunoSEQ multiplex PCR, while TCRdb's copy carries only in-frame clones and drops some. The sample comprises around 96,000 clones, 75% to 95% of which are singletons, and about 16% rests with the top ten. Sample: PBMCs, taken roughly 68 weeks after intestinal transplant. This clonotype was obtained from a human patient who received an intestinal transplant, so some T cells may come from the graft donor. This chain connects TRBV10-1 to TRBJ2-2; D ambiguous. The CDR3 protein is CASSESTTGELFF. CDR3 sequence (DNA): TGCGCCAGCAGTGAGTCAACCACCGGGGAGCTGTTTTTT.